The clone carrying this T cell receptor (beta chain) showed up just a few times. Its target is unknown. The data were taken from a study of T cell repertoires in cytomegalovirus infection. Study background: Public TCR beta signatures indicated both CMV infection and matching HLA type. Overall study findings and caveats: The ex vivo response was dominated by HLA-C-restricted CMV-specific TCR beta clonotypes.

TCRdb processed the reads anew with MiXCR; each CDR3 protein has one entry. The sample contains around 360,000 distinct CDR3 sequences, about 35% of which appear only once. The CDR3 is 15 amino acids. V shed 4 bases, J shed 4 bases, and the junction held 6 bases outside the gene matches. Germline CDR1 is SGHRS and CDR2 is YFSETQ. The sequenced sample was cultured PBMCs, obtained from culture after CMV antigen stimulation. This TCR was sampled from a human donor in good health (CMV status not recorded). Some clones in this sample may be carry-over from other donors' samples. The rearrangement links TRBV5-1 to TRBJ2-5; 11 bases fit TRBD1. The CDR3 reads CASSGGQGATETQYF. The CDR3 DNA reads as TGCGCCAGCAGCGGTGGACAGGGGGCAACAGAGACCCAGTACTTC.